The 24 T cell receptor beta chains in this list originate from one sample, sequenced in a study of shared clonotypes between healthy human individuals. TCRdb's table, derived via immunoSEQ multiplex PCR, lists solely in-frame clones and lacks some. The sample records 450,000 to 500,000 clones, 81% being singletons. The sequenced sample was PBMCs. The receptors derive from a woman aged 35 to 49 in good health. Some clones in this sample may be carry-over from other donors' samples.

The V gene is TRBV19, the J gene TRBJ2-1; either TRBD1 or TRBD2 may fit D (5 bases each). Per the germline V gene, CDR1 is LNHDA and CDR2 is SQIVND (reference sequence). V gave up 1 base and J gave up 2 bases, with 6 bases separating them. This CDR3 region has 14 residues. The CDR3 bases are TGTGCCAGTAGTATAGCGGGACCCTACAATGAGCAGTTCTTC. This translates into CASSIAGPYNEQFF. Looking up the rest from reference TRBV19 and TRBJ2-1 gives the full variable domain: DGGITQSPKYLFRKEGQNVTLSCEQNLNHDAMYWYRQDPGQGLRLIYYSQIVNDFQKGDIAEGYSVSREKKESFPLTVTSAQKNPTAFYLCASSIAGPYNEQFFGPGTRLTVL.

With respect to this clone: One end of the junction varies from germline; a read error may be responsible. The chain joins TRBV7-2 to TRBJ1-3, with 7 bases aligning to TRBD1. CDR3 size: 15 residues. Looked up from germline, CDR1 is SGHTA and CDR2 is FQGNSA. CDR3 residues: CAGSLTGTAGNAIYF. CDR3 DNA: TGTGCCGGCAGCTTAACCGGGACAGCTGGAAACGCCATATATTTT.

This clone was picked up a small number of times. The rearrangement links TRBV11-2 to TRBJ2-1; the match to TRBD2 covers 10 bases. V shed 5 bases and J 7 bases; nucleotides not matched to a gene: 5. The CDR3 is 14 residues long. Germline V gene data show CDR1 as SGHAT and CDR2 as FQNNGV. In nucleotides, the CDR3 is TGTGCCAGCAGCCGCGGACTAGCGGCGAATGAGCAGTTCTTC. Protein sequence: CASSRGLAANEQFF.

V gene TRBV15 combines with J gene TRBJ1-3, with no clear D. This CDR3 spans 15 amino acids. Germline CDR1 is LNHNV and CDR2 is YYDKDF (reference sequence). The ends were cut back, 2 bases at V and 0 bases at J, with 8 bases in the middle. This chain's CDR3 is CATSRNTHSGNTIYF. The DNA of the CDR3 is TGTGCCACCAGCAGAAATACTCACTCTGGAAACACCATATATTTT. Complete variable domain (other parts from reference TRBV15 and TRBJ1-3): DAMVIQNPRYQVTQFGKPVTLSCSQTLNHNVMYWYQQKSSQAPKLLFHYYDKDFNNEADTPDNFQSRRPNTSFCFLDIRSPGLGDTAMYLCATSRNTHSGNTIYFGEGSWLTVV.

The chain couples TRBV2 to TRBJ2-7; 7 bases are a match to TRBD1. Trimming at V came to 7 bases and at J to 2 bases, leaving 11 bases not matched to a gene. The CDR3 totals 15 residues. Germline V gene data show CDR1 as SNHLY and CDR2 as FYNNEI. The CDR3 loop reads CASKGMLGQPYEQYF. CDR3 bases: TGTGCCAGCAAAGGGATGTTGGGACAGCCCTACGAGCAGTACTTC. The entire variable domain, with the rest obtained from reference TRBV2 and TRBJ2-7, is as follows: EPEVTQTPSHQVTQMGQEVILRCVPISNHLYFYWYRQILGQKVEFLVSFYNNEISEKSEIFDDQFSVERPDGSNFTLKIRSTKLEDSAMYFCASKGMLGQPYEQYFGPGTRLTVT.

This clone turned up a few times. V usage is TRBV7-9 and J usage is TRBJ1-2; D gene uncertain. The germline gives CDR1 SEHNR, CDR2 FQNEAQ (reference sequence). Trimming removed 5 bases from V and 4 bases from J, with 17 bases in between. The CDR3 has 15 residues. In DNA form, the CDR3 reads TGTGCCAGCAGCCCATATTGGGAAGAATTCTATGGCTACACCTTC. Residues: CASSPYWEEFYGYTF.

The chain is built from TRBV29-1 and TRBJ2-7, with TRBD2 matching 8 bases. The germline gives CDR1 SQVTM, CDR2 ANQGSEA. This CDR3 spans 13 amino acids. The junction had 4 bases not matched to a gene; V was cut back by 3 bases and J by 3 bases. The CDR3 DNA reads as TGCAGCGTTGATATAGCGGGGCTCTACGAGCAGTACTTC. Translation: CSVDIAGLYEQYF.

V usage is TRBV10-3 and J usage is TRBJ2-7; 10 positions match TRBD1. Germline V CDR1 and CDR2: ENHRY, SYGVKD. The length of the CDR3 is 13 residues. Trimming cost V 7 bases and J 3 bases; bases outside gene matches: 3. The DNA of the CDR3 is TGTGCCATCACCCGGGACAGGGGCTACGAGCAGTACTTC. Translating it yields CAITRDRGYEQYF.

This clone was detected a few times. The gene calls are TRBV4-3 and TRBJ2-3; perhaps TRBD2 as D (5 bases). The CDR3 spans 13 residues. CDR1 and CDR2 (germline): LGHNA, YSLEER. V was clipped by 0 bases and J by 9 bases, with 10 bases between them. In DNA form, the CDR3 reads TGCGCCAGCAGCCAAGATCGGGAAGAAACGCAGTATTTT. Translated, it gives CASSQDREETQYF.

The genes are TRBV2 and TRBJ2-1, with a weak D call TRBD2 (5 bases). Deletions cut 3 bases from V and 9 bases from J, with 15 bases between. This CDR3 is built from 14 residues. CDR1 and CDR2 from the germline V gene are SNHLY and FYNNEI. The CDR3 protein is CASSDPTGNSEQFF. CDR3 bases: TGTGCCAGCAGTGACCCGACGGGGAACTCTGAGCAGTTCTTC.

The chain couples TRBV4-2 to TRBJ2-7, with D perhaps TRBD2 (6 bases). Germline CDR1 LGHNA, CDR2 YNFKEQ. V dropped 2 bases and J dropped 0 bases, with 8 bases sitting between them. The CDR3 totals 14 residues. CDR3 DNA sequence: TGTGCCAGCAGCCAATGGCGGGACTCCTACGAGCAGTACTTC. Translation gives CASSQWRDSYEQYF.

This clone showed up just once. A far larger clone is a single base away, which makes a read error likely. The rearrangement joins TRBV2 to TRBJ1-1, with a possible D match to TRBD1 (5 bases). CDR3 length equals 12 residues. Germline V gene data show CDR1 as SNHLY and CDR2 as FYNNEI. The V end lost 4 bases, the J end lost 4 bases, and 7 bases lay between the germline ends. The CDR3 sequence is CASSGGVTEAFF. In DNA, the CDR3 is TGTGCCAGCAGTGGAGGGGTCACTGAAGCTTTCTTT.

This clone was recorded once. A far larger clone is just one base off, so this is likely a read error. The chain has TRBV19 and TRBJ1-5, with 7 bases lining up with TRBD1. This CDR3 is built from 19 residues. The germline V gene encodes CDR1 LNHDA and CDR2 SQIVND (reference sequence). V lost 4 bases to trimming and J lost 2 bases; unmatched junction nucleotides: 17. CDR3 in DNA: TGTGCCAGTAGTAGCGCAGGGACAGAGGCTTTTTCGGGCAATCAGCCCCAGCATTTT. Translating it yields CASSSAGTEAFSGNQPQHF. Drawing the rest from reference TRBV19 and TRBJ1-5, the complete variable domain is DGGITQSPKYLFRKEGQNVTLSCEQNLNHDAMYWYRQDPGQGLRLIYYSQIVNDFQKGDIAEGYSVSREKKESFPLTVTSAQKNPTAFYLCASSSAGTEAFSGNQPQHFGDGTRLSIL.

V usage is TRBV10-1 and J usage is TRBJ1-1; TRBD1 matches at 8 bases. This CDR3 is 13 amino acids long. V shed 5 bases, J shed 4 bases, and the junction held 3 bases outside the gene matches. CDR1 is WNHNN, CDR2 SYGVQD, per germline (reference sequence). The CDR3 reads CASSQDRATEAFF. In nucleotides, the CDR3 is TGCGCCAGCAGTCAGGACAGGGCCACTGAAGCTTTCTTT.

As regards this clone: This specimen includes other DNA sequences encoding the same CDR3. J is TRBJ1-2 and V is TRBV18; the match to TRBD1 covers 9 bases. Trimming removed 0 bases from V and 8 bases from J; junction bases left unmatched: 7. Germline-derived CDR1 and CDR2 are KGHSH and LQKENI. The CDR3 spans 15 residues. The CDR3 nucleotides are TGTGCCAGCTCACCACCGTCTGGACAGGGGTACGGCTACACCTTC. Translated: CASSPPSGQGYGYTF.

This chain links TRBV7-8 with TRBJ1-5; 11 bases match TRBD1. The CDR3 has 16 residues. Per the germline V gene, CDR1 is SGHVS and CDR2 is FQNEAQ. With V trimmed by 1 base and J by 5 bases, 4 bases remained unmatched. The DNA of the CDR3 is TGTGCCAGCAGCTTAGTTTGGACAGGGGGCGATCAGCCCCAGCATTTT. Translating gives CASSLVWTGGDQPQHF.

The chain is built from TRBV30 and TRBJ1-5; D is uncertain. The germline V gene has CDR1 GTSNPN and CDR2 SVGIG (reference sequence). The length of the CDR3 is 17 residues. Trimming pared 0 bases from V and 5 bases from J, leaving 20 bases between. This CDR3 reads CAWSVARVRIGDQPQHF. For the CDR3, the DNA is TGTGCCTGGAGTGTAGCAAGGGTAAGGATAGGCGATCAGCCCCAGCATTTT.

Concerning this clone itself: This sequence is one base from a far larger clone and is likely a read error. Additional DNA sequences in this sample encode the identical CDR3. The chain employs TRBV11-3 and TRBJ1-1; TRBD1 is a possible D gene (5 bases). Trimming took 5 bases from V and 0 from J, leaving 7 bases between them. Germline CDR1 is SGHNT and CDR2 is YENEEA. The CDR3 runs 13 residues. The CDR3 nucleotides are TGTGCCAGCAGCCCGACAGTGAACACTGAAGCTTTCTTT. Translation gives CASSPTVNTEAFF.

The rearrangement uses TRBV7-2 and TRBJ2-7; 15 bases align to TRBD2. Germline-derived CDR1 and CDR2 are SGHTA and FQGNSA. The ends lost 4 bases at V and 7 bases at J; junction bases unmatched: 5. The CDR3 has 15 amino acids. CDR3 in amino acids: CASSWRTSGRGEQYF. CDR3 coding DNA: TGTGCCAGCAGCTGGAGGACTAGCGGGAGGGGGGAGCAGTACTTC.

The V call is TRBV9, the J call TRBJ2-2; D unresolved. CDR1 is SGDLS, CDR2 YYNGEE, per germline. The length of the CDR3 is 16 residues. The ends were cut back, 1 base at V and 3 bases at J, with 13 bases in the middle. The CDR3 loop is CASSVRGTQDTGELFF. The CDR3 nucleotides read TGTGCCAGCAGCGTAAGAGGTACCCAGGACACCGGGGAGCTGTTTTTT. The full variable domain, in which reference TRBV9 and TRBJ2-2 provide the parts outside the CDR3, is DSGVTQTPKHLITATGQRVTLRCSPRSGDLSVYWYQQSLDQGLQFLIQYYNGEERAKGNILERFSAQQFPDLHSELNLSSLELGDSALYFCASSVRGTQDTGELFFGEGSRLTVL.

Points on this clone: The same CDR3 is also encoded by other DNA sequences in this sample. The J gene is TRBJ1-3, the V gene TRBV29-1, with D possibly being TRBD1 (5 bases). Germline values: CDR1 SQVTM, CDR2 ANQGSEA. V shed 4 bases and J shed 2 bases, with 9 bases lying between them. This CDR3 is built from 13 residues. The CDR3 is CSVGGGAGNTIYF. CDR3 DNA: TGCAGCGTTGGGGGAGGGGCTGGAAACACCATATATTTT. Drawing the rest from reference TRBV29-1 and TRBJ1-3, the complete variable domain is SAVISQKPSRDICQRGTSLTIQCQVDSQVTMMFWYRQQPGQSLTLIATANQGSEATYESGFVIDKFPISRPNLTFSTLTVSNMSPEDSSIYLCSVGGGAGNTIYFGEGSWLTVV.

This sequence joins TRBV28 and TRBJ2-7; the match to TRBD1 covers 11 bases. V lost 4 bases, J lost 6 bases, and 11 bases stayed unmatched. The CDR3 runs to 16 residues. Per germline, CDR1 MDHEN and CDR2 SYDVKM. The CDR3 protein is CASSSPAGTGGGEQYF. CDR3 in DNA: TGTGCCAGCAGTTCGCCAGCCGGGACAGGGGGGGGCGAGCAGTACTTC.

The genes are TRBV18 and TRBJ2-7; TRBD1 agrees at 12 bases. The germline V gene has CDR1 KGHSH and CDR2 LQKENI. The CDR3 loop spans 13 amino acids. The V segment lost 6 bases and the J segment 9 bases; nucleotides outside the gene matches: 6. In nucleotides, the CDR3 is TGTGCCAGCTCGGGACAGGGGGCAACCGGGCAGTACTTC. Translation: CASSGQGATGQYF.

The V gene is TRBV29-1, the J gene TRBJ2-2; 7 bases are shared with TRBD1. This CDR3 is 14 amino acids long. After removal of 4 bases from V and 4 bases from J, the junction contained 6 bases not matched to a gene. Germline loops: CDR1 SQVTM, CDR2 ANQGSEA. CDR3 nucleotides: TGCAGCGTTGCAAGGGGGCGCGGCACCGGGGAGCTGTTTTTT. Protein sequence: CSVARGRGTGELFF.